These T cell receptor beta chains were read from a single sample in a study of blood T cell repertoires in COVID-19. TCRdb's table, derived via immunoSEQ multiplex PCR, lists solely in-frame clones and lacks some. This table holds over 130,000 clones, about 80% found once. Sequencing was carried out using peripheral blood. All receptors come from a human donor in a cohort sampled during active COVID-19. Each CDR3 is given with its conserved first and last residue. D genes are given only for firm matches. The listing skips clone size in some rows; elsewhere it reads once, few, many or a size class.

d_gene	v_gene	abundance	len	j_gene	CDR3nt	CDR3aa
-	TRBV19	-	15	TRBJ2-7	TGTGCCAGTAGTATTAATACAGGAAGCTCCTACGAGCAGTACTTC	CASSINTGSSYEQYF
-	TRBV5-4	-	15	TRBJ2-1	TGTGCCAGCAGACGTCGGGGTGGCTCCTACAATGAGCAGTTCTTC	CASRRRGGSYNEQFF
-	TRBV4-1	-	18	TRBJ1-3	TGCGCCAGCAGCCAAGATTTGGACAGCCCTTTCTCTGGAAACACCATATATTTT	CASSQDLDSPFSGNTIYF
TRBD1	TRBV28	-	18	TRBJ1-1	TGTGCCAGCAGTCCCCCGGGAGGGACAGCTCTTTTGAACACTGAAGCTTTCTTT	CASSPPGGTALLNTEAFF
TRBD1	TRBV10-3	-	14	TRBJ2-7	TGTGCCACCTTGCCGGGGACAGAAGCCTACGAGCAGTACTTC	CATLPGTEAYEQYF
-	TRBV27	-	16	TRBJ2-3	TGTGCCAGCAGTTTAGAGTGGCGGGGGCCTACAGTTACGCAGTATTTT	CASSLEWRGPTVTQYF
-	TRBV6-5	once	15	TRBJ1-4	TGTGCCAGCAGCGTACGCGGGACGGGTAATGAAAAACTGTTTTTT	CASSVRGTGNEKLFF
TRBD1	TRBV5-4	-	13	TRBJ1-2	TGTGCCAGCAGCTATGGGACAGGGACGGGCTACACCTTC	CASSYGTGTGYTF
TRBD1	TRBV7-9	-	16	TRBJ1-4	TGTGCCAGCAGCTTGGGCCGACAGGGACGGAATGAAAAACTGTTTTTT	CASSLGRQGRNEKLFF
TRBD1	TRBV6-5	-	15	TRBJ2-7	TGTGCCAGCAGTACCCCGAAAGGGGGCACCTACGAGCAGTACTTC	CASSTPKGGTYEQYF
TRBD2	TRBV5-6	-	17	TRBJ2-2	TGTGCCAGCAGCTTCCCGGCGGGGGGGCCTGAATCCGGGGAGCTGTTTTTT	CASSFPAGGPESGELFF
TRBD1	TRBV25-1	-	15	TRBJ1-2	TGTGCCAGCACTATATCCGGGACAGGGGTCTATGGCTACACCTTC	CASTISGTGVYGYTF
-	TRBV7-9	-	15	TRBJ1-1	TGTGCCAGCAGCTTAGCGTCAGGGGTAGTCACTGAAGCTTTCTTT	CASSLASGVVTEAFF
TRBD1	TRBV24-1	-	17	TRBJ2-5	TGTGCCACCAGTGACCGTGGACAGGGCGAGGTTTGGGAGACCCAGTACTTC	CATSDRGQGEVWETQYF
-	TRBV5-1	-	14	TRBJ1-1	TGCGCCAGCAGCTTTGGGCAGGGATTAAGTGAAGCTTTCTTT	CASSFGQGLSEAFF
TRBD2	TRBV11-2	-	17	TRBJ2-3	TGTGCCAGCAGCTTAGATGGGCTAGCGGGGGGGCAGGATACGCAGTATTTT	CASSLDGLAGGQDTQYF
TRBD1	TRBV25-1	-	15	TRBJ1-5	TGTGCCAGCAGTTCTGGACAGGGCGGCAATCAGCCCCAGCATTTT	CASSSGQGGNQPQHF
-	TRBV5-1	-	15	TRBJ2-1	TGCGCCAGCAGCTTAGTACAGGGCCCTTACAATGAGCAGTTCTTC	CASSLVQGPYNEQFF
-	TRBV5-1	-	13	TRBJ1-2	TGCGCCAGCAGCTTTGGCCAGGGGTATGGCTACACCTTC	CASSFGQGYGYTF
-	TRBV6-5	-	15	TRBJ1-2	TGTGCCAGCAGTTACTATTCCCAGGGCCTCTATGGCTACACCTTC	CASSYYSQGLYGYTF
TRBD1	TRBV6-5	-	13	TRBJ2-1	TGTGCCAGTACAGGGGGGCCTGGGAGAGAGCAGTTCTTC	CASTGGPGREQFF
-	TRBV5-4	-	13	TRBJ2-7	TGTGCCAGCAGCTTGAGCACAGGCTACGAGCAGTACTTC	CASSLSTGYEQYF
-	TRBV7-9	-	17	TRBJ1-2	TGTGCCAGCAGCTACTCCGGGTCCTCATCACTAGGCTATGGCTACACCTTC	CASSYSGSSSLGYGYTF
-	TRBV11-3	-	14	TRBJ2-5	TGTGCCAGCAGCAAAGCCCGGGGAGGGGGGACCCAGTACTTC	CASSKARGGGTQYF
TRBD2	TRBV3-1/TRBV3-2	-	14	TRBJ2-7	TGTGCCAGCAGCCAAGGGCTAGCGGTCCACGAGCAGTACTTC	CASSQGLAVHEQYF
TRBD1	TRBV5-4	-	19	TRBJ1-3	TGTGCCAGCACTAAAGGGGGCCCCCAGGGCGCCCGTGGTGGAAACACCATATATTTT	CASTKGGPQGARGGNTIYF
-	TRBV4-2	-	14	TRBJ1-2	TGTGCCAGCAGGCTCGAGGTTTCCAACTATGGCTACACCTTC	CASRLEVSNYGYTF
-	TRBV3-1/TRBV3-2	once	12	TRBJ2-1	TGTGCCAGTGCACTAGTTTTGGGTGAGCAGTTCTTC	CASALVLGEQFF
TRBD1	TRBV19	-	15	TRBJ1-1	TGTGCCAGTAGTACAAGCAACAGGGGTTCCACTGAAGCTTTCTTT	CASSTSNRGSTEAFF
-	TRBV9	few	14	TRBJ2-7	TGTGCCAGCAGCGTAACTGGGGCAGAATACGAGCAGTACTTC	CASSVTGAEYEQYF
TRBD1	TRBV6-6	-	14	TRBJ2-7	TGTGCCAGCAGGCCCCATGGGACAGCTTACGAGCAGTACTTC	CASRPHGTAYEQYF
-	TRBV2	-	14	TRBJ2-7	TGTGCCAGCAGTGAACGGCAGGTATCCTACGAGCAGTACTTC	CASSERQVSYEQYF
TRBD1	TRBV5-1	-	15	TRBJ1-1	TGCGCCAGCAGCTTGCGGGACAGGGGGAACACTGAAGCTTTCTTT	CASSLRDRGNTEAFF
-	TRBV19	-	14	TRBJ1-5	TGTGCCAGTAGTACACAAACAAGTTACCAGCCCCAGCATTTT	CASSTQTSYQPQHF
TRBD2	TRBV2	once	16	TRBJ2-1	TGTGCCAGCAGTCGGACTAGCGGGGGGTATTCGGATGAGCAGTTCTTC	CASSRTSGGYSDEQFF
TRBD1	TRBV5-1	-	14	TRBJ1-4	TGCGCCAGCAGTTCAGGGGGGTTAAATGAAAAACTGTTTTTT	CASSSGGLNEKLFF
TRBD1	TRBV7-8	-	16	TRBJ1-4	TGTGCCAGCAGCCGACTCGGACAGGCAACTAATGAAAAACTGTTTTTT	CASSRLGQATNEKLFF
-	TRBV11-2	once	15	TRBJ2-2	TGTGCCAGCAGCCAAAGCCCCGCGAGGACCGGGGAGCTGTTTTTT	CASSQSPARTGELFF
-	TRBV3-1/TRBV3-2	-	15	TRBJ2-3	TGTGCCAGCAGCCCATCGACAGGTGTCACAGATACGCAGTATTTT	CASSPSTGVTDTQYF
TRBD1	TRBV5-1	-	13	TRBJ2-7	TGCGCCAGCAATCTGGGGGACAGAAGCGAGCAGTACTTC	CASNLGDRSEQYF
-	TRBV2	-	14	TRBJ2-7	TGTGCCGGGAAAGAGACTAGGCTAGGTTACGAGCAGTACTTC	CAGKETRLGYEQYF
-	TRBV3-1/TRBV3-2	-	13	TRBJ1-1	TGTGCCAGCAGCCCCCCCGGAGGGCCTGAAGCTTTCTTT	CASSPPGGPEAFF
TRBD1	TRBV4-1	few	17	TRBJ1-6	TGCGCCAGCAGCCAAGATCTAGGGGGCACGTATAATTCACCCCTCCACTTT	CASSQDLGGTYNSPLHF
TRBD1	TRBV11-2	once	14	TRBJ2-5	TGTGCCAGCAGCCGGGGACAGGGTCGGGAGACCCAGTACTTC	CASSRGQGRETQYF
-	TRBV6-1	-	14	TRBJ2-5	TGTGCCAGCAGTGAAGAGCGGGTAAAAGAGACCCAGTACTTC	CASSEERVKETQYF
TRBD1	TRBV7-3	few	21	TRBJ2-1	TGTGCCAGCAGCTTACCAAACCGGGACAGGGAATTAAGGGGCTCCTACAATGAGCAGTTCTTC	CASSLPNRDRELRGSYNEQFF